This T cell receptor (beta chain) was recorded in a study of blood T cell repertoires in COVID-19. This clone was seen once. Produced via immunoSEQ multiplex PCR; TCRdb's table is partial and in-frame only. The table lists some 28,000 clones, roughly nine tenths of them singletons. Material: peripheral blood. The TCR originated in a human donor in a cohort sampled during active COVID-19.

The DNA of the CDR3 is TGCGCCGGGGACAGGGGTTGGAACACTGAAGCTTTCTTT. Its translation is CAGDRGWNTEAFF. V usage is TRBV5-1 and J usage is TRBJ1-1, with TRBD1 matching over 10 bases. Germline lookup yields CDR1 SGHRS and CDR2 YFSETQ. V trimming: 10 bases; J trimming: 1 base; junction bases outside the gene matches: 4. CDR3 length: 13 amino acids.